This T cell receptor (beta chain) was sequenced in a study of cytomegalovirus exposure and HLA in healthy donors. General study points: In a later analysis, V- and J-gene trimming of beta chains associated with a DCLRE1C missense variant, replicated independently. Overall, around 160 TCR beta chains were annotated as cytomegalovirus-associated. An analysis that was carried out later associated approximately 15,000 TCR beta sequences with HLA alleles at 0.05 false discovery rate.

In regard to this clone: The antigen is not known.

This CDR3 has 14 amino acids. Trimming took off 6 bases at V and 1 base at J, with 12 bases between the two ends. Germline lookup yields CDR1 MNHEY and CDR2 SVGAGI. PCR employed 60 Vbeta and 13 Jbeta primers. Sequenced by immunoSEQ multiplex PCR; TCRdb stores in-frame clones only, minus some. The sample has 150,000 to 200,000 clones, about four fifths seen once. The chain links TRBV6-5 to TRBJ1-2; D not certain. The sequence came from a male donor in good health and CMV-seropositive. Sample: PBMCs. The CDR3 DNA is TGTGCCAGCAGGGAGGCCGGGGATAACTATGGCTACACCTTC. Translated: CASREAGDNYGYTF.